This entry lists 13 T cell receptor beta chains sequenced from one sample in a study of T cell responses to AZD1222 COVID-19 vaccine. TCRdb's table, derived via immunoSEQ multiplex PCR, lists solely in-frame clones and lacks some. The sample has 150,000 to 200,000 clones, 70% to 90% seen once. The source was peripheral blood, collected on day 0 of AZD1222 vaccination. Every receptor here comes from an adult in good health.

The chain has TRBV9 and TRBJ1-1; D not resolved. V gave up 6 bases and J gave up 1 base, with 13 bases separating them. The length of the CDR3 is 14 residues. Germline V gene lookup returns CDR1 SGDLS and CDR2 YYNGEE. This CDR3 is CASTPLTKNTEAFF. The CDR3 region has the DNA TGTGCCAGCACCCCCTTAACCAAGAACACTGAAGCTTTCTTT.

CDR3 sequence reads: CAISEIDQSNSPLHF. The CDR3 coding sequence is TGTGCCATCAGTGAGATTGACCAGAGCAATTCACCCCTCCACTTT. The rearrangement links TRBV10-3 to TRBJ1-6, with D unclear. Germline assignment: CDR1 ENHRY and CDR2 SYGVKD. Trimming removed 2 bases at V and 7 bases at J, with 12 bases between. This CDR3 is built from 15 residues.

The gene calls are TRBV6-5 and TRBJ1-6; 7 positions match TRBD1. V gave up 0 bases and J gave up 7 bases; unmatched junction bases: 0. Germline lookup yields CDR1 MNHEY and CDR2 SVGAGI. The CDR3 loop spans 14 amino acids. In nucleotides, the CDR3 is TGTGCCAGCAGTTACTCGGACAGGAATTCACCCCTCCACTTT. It encodes CASSYSDRNSPLHF.

The genes are TRBV6-1 and TRBJ2-3; TRBD2 aligns across 9 bases. After removal of 3 bases from V and 2 bases from J, the junction contained 3 bases not matched to a gene. CDR3 size: 15 residues. The germline V gene has CDR1 MNHNS and CDR2 SASEGT. The CDR3, as DNA: TGTGCCAGCAGTGACCTAGCGGGATACACAGATACGCAGTATTTT. It yields the protein CASSDLAGYTDTQYF.

This chain connects TRBV10-1 to TRBJ2-1; TRBD2 matches at 11 bases. The CDR3 has 17 residues. V trimming: 6 bases; J trimming: 4 bases; junction bases outside the gene matches: 11. Germline V gene lookup returns CDR1 WNHNN and CDR2 SYGVQD (reference sequence). The CDR3 DNA reads TGCGCCAGCAGCGCCGTCATAGCGGGAGGGATATACAATGAGCAGTTCTTC. This encodes CASSAVIAGGIYNEQFF.

The chain combines TRBV12-2 with TRBJ1-3; TRBD1 is the table's D call, not checked against the DNA. TRBV12-2 has pseudogene status. This CDR3 contains 17 residues. CDR3 nucleotide sequence: TGTGCAAGTCGCCCCAGCGTGAACAGGGTCACTGGAAACACCATATATTTT. It yields the protein CASRPSVNRVTGNTIYF.

The chain is built from TRBV6-4 and TRBJ2-2; D is tentatively TRBD1 or TRBD2 (5 bases each). The ends were cut back, 6 bases at V and 0 bases at J, with 11 bases in the middle. Germline V gives CDR1 MRHNA, CDR2 SNTAGT. The CDR3 runs 15 residues. CDR3 nucleotide sequence: TGTGCCAGCAGAACCGGGACGTCGAACACCGGGGAGCTGTTTTTT. It encodes CASRTGTSNTGELFF.

The V gene is TRBV5-1, the J gene TRBJ2-7, with D possibly TRBD1 on 6 matching bases. V was pared by 2 bases and J by 2 bases, with 8 bases between. The germline V gene has CDR1 SGHRS and CDR2 YFSETQ. This CDR3 comprises 13 residues. The CDR3 DNA reads as TGCGCCAGCAGCTTTTCAGGGGCCTACGAGCAGTACTTC. Its translation is CASSFSGAYEQYF.

V and J are TRBV4-2 and TRBJ2-7; 11 bases agree with TRBD1. Germline V gene lookup returns CDR1 LGHNA and CDR2 YNFKEQ. The CDR3 length is 15 residues. The trim removed 4 bases at V and 2 bases at J, leaving 4 bases unmatched. The DNA of the CDR3 is TGTGCCAGCAGCCTCTCGGACAGGGGGCCCTACGAGCAGTACTTC. Translation gives CASSLSDRGPYEQYF.

This chain connects TRBV20-1 to TRBJ2-7, with unresolved D. V lost 1 base to trimming and J lost 2 bases, with 3 bases between them. Germline V lookup: CDR1 DFQATT, CDR2 SNEGSKA (reference sequence). The CDR3 sequence is 11 residues long. The CDR3 coding sequence is TGCAGTGCTAGAGGCCCCTACGAGCAGTACTTC. Residues: CSARGPYEQYF.

The genes are TRBV21-1 and TRBJ2-2; TRBD2 was called by the table and not checked on the DNA. TRBV21-1 is a pseudogene segment. This CDR3 region has 14 residues. The CDR3 DNA reads TGTGCCAGCCGCCGGGAGACGAACACCGGGGAGCTGTTTTTT. Protein product: CASRRETNTGELFF.

The chain recombines TRBV19 with TRBJ1-2; D gene ambiguous. V lost 0 bases and J lost 2, with 7 bases in between. The CDR3 runs 14 residues. Germline-derived CDR1 and CDR2 are LNHDA and SQIVND (reference sequence). In nucleotides, the CDR3 is TGTGCCAGTAGTATAGAAGGCAGAAACTATGGCTACACCTTC. Translation: CASSIEGRNYGYTF.

The chain recombines TRBV24-1 with TRBJ2-3; the D gene is possibly TRBD2 (6 bases). The germline gives CDR1 KGHDR, CDR2 SFDVKD. This CDR3 comprises 14 residues. Deletions cut 0 bases from V and 5 bases from J, with 8 bases between. The CDR3 bases are TGTGCCACCAGTGATTTGCGGGGGAGAGATACGCAGTATTTT. Translation: CATSDLRGRDTQYF.